A selection of T cell receptor beta chains follows, all from one sample in a study of regulatory T cells in long-lasting Graves disease. TCRdb ran MiXCR on the multiplex PCR reads and lists one entry per CDR3 protein. The sample has around 420,000 distinct CDR3 sequences, about 16% seen once. This specimen consisted of peripheral blood mononuclear cells (PBMCs), obtained at new diagnosis, from a patient treated with antithyroid drugs. These receptors came from a female donor with Graves disease. CDR3s include the opening cysteine and the closing phenylalanine or tryptophan. D genes are given only for firm matches. Clone sizes are given selectively: once, few, many, or a class where the clone is expanded.

clone size: many
J gene: TRBJ2-3
V gene: TRBV27
D gene: .
CDR3 DNA: TGTGCCAGCCTACGCAGGCACGGACTTACCACAGATACGCAGTATTTT
CDR3 protein: CASLRRHGLTTDTQYF

clone size: many
J gene: TRBJ1-3
V gene: TRBV11-2
D gene: .
CDR3 DNA: TGTGCCAGCAGCTTAGATCCGTCTGGAAACACCATATATTTT
CDR3 protein: CASSLDPSGNTIYF

clone size: many
J gene: TRBJ1-3
V gene: TRBV10-3
D gene: .
CDR3 DNA: TGTGCCATCAGTGATAAAGCGGACAGTTTCTCTGGAAACACCATATATTTT
CDR3 protein: CAISDKADSFSGNTIYF

clone size: few
J gene: TRBJ2-6
V gene: TRBV4-3
D gene: .
CDR3 DNA: TGCGCCAGCAGCCCGGCACCAGTCTTCTCTGGGGCCAACGTCCTGACTTTC
CDR3 protein: CASSPAPVFSGANVLTF

clone size: .
J gene: TRBJ1-1
V gene: TRBV6-1
D gene: .
CDR3 DNA: TGTGCCAGCAGTGAATCCCAGGCCACTGAAGCTTTCTTT
CDR3 protein: CASSESQATEAFF

clone size: many
J gene: TRBJ2-2
V gene: TRBV6-2/TRBV6-3
D gene: TRBD2
CDR3 DNA: TGTGCCAGCAGACGTAATCTAGCGGGAGAGATCGGGGAGCTGTTTTTT
CDR3 protein: CASRRNLAGEIGELFF

clone size: many
J gene: TRBJ1-2
V gene: TRBV2
D gene: .
CDR3 DNA: TGTGCCAGCAGTGAAGTTTTGGGCGGTGGCTACACCTTC
CDR3 protein: CASSEVLGGGYTF

clone size: many
J gene: TRBJ1-2
V gene: TRBV19
D gene: .
CDR3 DNA: TGTGCCAGTAGTCGTTTGGCAGGGGATAGCAACTATGGCTACACCTTC
CDR3 protein: CASSRLAGDSNYGYTF

clone size: many
J gene: TRBJ2-7
V gene: TRBV7-9
D gene: .
CDR3 DNA: TGTGCCAGCAGCTTAGCGACGGGTCCGACTTACGAGCAGTACTTC
CDR3 protein: CASSLATGPTYEQYF

clone size: many
J gene: TRBJ2-5
V gene: TRBV28
D gene: TRBD2
CDR3 DNA: TGTGCCAGCAGTCTACTTGCGGGGGGGCCTTCAGAGACCCAGTACTTC
CDR3 protein: CASSLLAGGPSETQYF

clone size: few
J gene: TRBJ1-5
V gene: TRBV4-1
D gene: TRBD1
CDR3 DNA: TGCGCCAGCAGCCAAGTTACAGGGGGCTGGAATCAGCCCCAGCATTTT
CDR3 protein: CASSQVTGGWNQPQHF

clone size: .
J gene: TRBJ2-7
V gene: TRBV2
D gene: TRBD1
CDR3 DNA: TGTGCCAGTAAGGACAGGGGGGCGGACGAGCAGTACTTC
CDR3 protein: CASKDRGADEQYF

clone size: many
J gene: TRBJ2-3
V gene: TRBV12-5
D gene: TRBD2
CDR3 DNA: TGTGCTAGTGGTTTGGGGACTAGCGTCACAGCAGATACGCAGTATTTT
CDR3 protein: CASGLGTSVTADTQYF

clone size: .
J gene: TRBJ1-6
V gene: TRBV4-1
D gene: .
CDR3 DNA: TGCGCCAGCAACCAAGATAGGGGGGGCGCGGATTATAATTCACCCCTCCACTTT
CDR3 protein: CASNQDRGGADYNSPLHF

clone size: .
J gene: TRBJ2-5
V gene: TRBV10-1
D gene: TRBD2
CDR3 DNA: TGCGCCAGCAGTGAGAGAACTAGCGGGGGGACCGAGACCCAGTACTTC
CDR3 protein: CASSERTSGGTETQYF

clone size: many
J gene: TRBJ2-2
V gene: TRBV12-3/TRBV12-4
D gene: TRBD1
CDR3 DNA: TGTGCCAGCAGTCCGGGACAGATTCCGAACACCGGGGAGCTGTTTTTT
CDR3 protein: CASSPGQIPNTGELFF

clone size: many
J gene: TRBJ2-1
V gene: TRBV7-3
D gene: TRBD1
CDR3 DNA: TGTGCCAGCAGCCAGGGGGACCCGGGTTACAATGAGCAGTTCTTC
CDR3 protein: CASSQGDPGYNEQFF

clone size: many
J gene: TRBJ1-1
V gene: TRBV6-4
D gene: .
CDR3 DNA: TGTGCCAGCAGCCCCGGGACACCGAACACTGAAGCTTTCTTT
CDR3 protein: CASSPGTPNTEAFF

clone size: few
J gene: TRBJ2-1
V gene: TRBV5-8
D gene: TRBD2
CDR3 DNA: TGTGCCAGCAATGCTTTAGCGGGAGCAGGGTATGAGCAGTTCTTC
CDR3 protein: CASNALAGAGYEQFF

clone size: few
J gene: TRBJ2-7
V gene: TRBV30
D gene: .
CDR3 DNA: TGTGCCTGGAGTAGACCTATTGCAACAGCGCTCACCTACGAGCAGTACTTC
CDR3 protein: CAWSRPIATALTYEQYF

clone size: many
J gene: TRBJ2-2
V gene: TRBV6-1
D gene: .
CDR3 DNA: TGTGCCAGCAGTGGCCGGACAGCAGTCACCGGGGAGCTGTTTTTT
CDR3 protein: CASSGRTAVTGELFF

clone size: many
J gene: TRBJ2-5
V gene: TRBV7-9
D gene: .
CDR3 DNA: TGTGCCAGCAGTAAAACAGAGACCCAGTACTTC
CDR3 protein: CASSKTETQYF

clone size: many
J gene: TRBJ1-2
V gene: TRBV5-1
D gene: .
CDR3 DNA: TGCGCCAGCAGCCCCGGTTCCCGCTTAGGCTACACCTTC
CDR3 protein: CASSPGSRLGYTF

clone size: .
J gene: TRBJ2-1
V gene: TRBV9
D gene: .
CDR3 DNA: TGTGCCAGCAGCGTAGAAGAGCGGGTCGCCCATGAGCAGTTCTTC
CDR3 protein: CASSVEERVAHEQFF

clone size: many
J gene: TRBJ1-5
V gene: TRBV4-1
D gene: TRBD1
CDR3 DNA: TGCGCCAGCAGCCAATCAGGGGGACCAAATCAGCCCCAGCATTTT
CDR3 protein: CASSQSGGPNQPQHF

clone size: .
J gene: TRBJ2-7
V gene: TRBV7-9
D gene: .
CDR3 DNA: TGCGCCAGCAGCCCACCGGGACTCCACTACGAGCAGTACTTC
CDR3 protein: CASSPPGLHYEQYF

clone size: .
J gene: TRBJ1-6
V gene: TRBV18
D gene: .
CDR3 DNA: TGTGCCAGCTCACCCCCGTCAATGGGTAACTCACCCCTCCACTTT
CDR3 protein: CASSPPSMGNSPLHF

clone size: few
J gene: TRBJ1-1
V gene: TRBV12-3/TRBV12-4
D gene: .
CDR3 DNA: TGTGCCAGCAAAAATCAGGGTTGGGGGACTGAAGCTTTCTTT
CDR3 protein: CASKNQGWGTEAFF

clone size: many
J gene: TRBJ2-6
V gene: TRBV3-1
D gene: .
CDR3 DNA: TGTGCCAGCAGCCCAGGGGTTTCAGGGGCCAACGTCCTGACTTTC
CDR3 protein: CASSPGVSGANVLTF

clone size: many
J gene: TRBJ2-7
V gene: TRBV7-3
D gene: TRBD2
CDR3 DNA: TGTGCCAGCAGGTCTAGCGGGGGCTCCTACGAGCAGTACTTC
CDR3 protein: CASRSSGGSYEQYF